A selection of T cell receptor beta chains follows, all from one sample in a study of blood T cell repertoires in COVID-19. Repertoires were generated with immunoSEQ multiplex PCR, while TCRdb's copy carries only in-frame clones and drops some. The sample contains under 200,000 clones, 70% to 90% of which appear only once. Sequencing input: peripheral blood. The source is a man aged 35 to 55 with acute or convalescent COVID-19. The CDR3 runs from the conserved cysteine through the conserved F or W. The order of the fields is D gene, clone size, J gene, V gene, CDR3 protein, CDR3 DNA. The D gene is left open where the match is weak. Clone size is given for some rows only: seen once, a few or many times, or a class if the clone is expanded.

D gene: TRBD1; clone size: -; J gene: TRBJ2-7; V gene: TRBV6-2/TRBV6-3; CDR3 protein: CASSWTGEPYEQYF; CDR3 DNA: TGTGCCAGCAGCTGGACAGGGGAACCCTACGAGCAGTACTTC
D gene: TRBD1; clone size: -; J gene: TRBJ1-1; V gene: TRBV2; CDR3 protein: CASSKDRGLDEAFF; CDR3 DNA: TGTGCCAGCAGTAAGGACAGGGGGCTCGATGAAGCTTTCTTT
D gene: TRBD1; clone size: -; J gene: TRBJ1-1; V gene: TRBV6-5; CDR3 protein: CASSWRDRGMNTEAFF; CDR3 DNA: TGTGCCAGCAGTTGGAGGGACAGGGGTATGAACACTGAAGCTTTCTTT
D gene: -; clone size: -; J gene: TRBJ2-2; V gene: TRBV6-5; CDR3 protein: CATLRDYTGELFF; CDR3 DNA: TGTGCCACCCTCCGGGATTACACCGGGGAGCTGTTTTTT
D gene: TRBD1; clone size: -; J gene: TRBJ1-4; V gene: TRBV6-2/TRBV6-3; CDR3 protein: CASSYDMGTELNEKLFF; CDR3 DNA: TGTGCCAGCAGTTACGACATGGGGACAGAACTCAATGAAAAACTGTTTTTT
D gene: -; clone size: once; J gene: TRBJ2-3; V gene: TRBV10-3; CDR3 protein: CAISVGGSTDTQYF; CDR3 DNA: TGTGCCATCAGTGTGGGGGGTAGCACAGATACGCAGTATTTT
D gene: TRBD1; clone size: -; J gene: TRBJ1-6; V gene: TRBV12-5; CDR3 protein: CASGLGQGAGNNSPLHF; CDR3 DNA: TGTGCTAGTGGTTTGGGACAGGGGGCTGGGAATAATTCACCCCTCCACTTT
D gene: -; clone size: -; J gene: TRBJ2-5; V gene: TRBV12-3/TRBV12-4; CDR3 protein: CASSYRHEETQYF; CDR3 DNA: TGTGCCAGCAGTTACAGGCACGAAGAGACCCAGTACTTC
D gene: TRBD1; clone size: -; J gene: TRBJ1-2; V gene: TRBV28; CDR3 protein: CASISGGTGTFYGYTF; CDR3 DNA: TGTGCCAGCATCTCAGGGGGGACGGGTACTTTCTATGGCTACACCTTC
D gene: TRBD1; clone size: once; J gene: TRBJ2-5; V gene: TRBV19; CDR3 protein: CATPGTGQETQYF; CDR3 DNA: TGTGCCACCCCCGGGACAGGACAAGAGACCCAGTACTTC
D gene: TRBD1; clone size: -; J gene: TRBJ1-3; V gene: TRBV9; CDR3 protein: CASSPGQGPGNTIYF; CDR3 DNA: TGTGCCAGCAGCCCGGGACAGGGTCCTGGAAACACCATATATTTT
D gene: -; clone size: -; J gene: TRBJ1-5; V gene: TRBV30; CDR3 protein: CAWSTGPDQPQHF; CDR3 DNA: TGTGCCTGGAGTACAGGTCCTGATCAGCCCCAGCATTTT
D gene: -; clone size: -; J gene: TRBJ2-2; V gene: TRBV30; CDR3 protein: CAWASAEEVTGELFF; CDR3 DNA: TGTGCCTGGGCGTCAGCGGAGGAGGTGACCGGGGAGCTGTTTTTT
D gene: TRBD1; clone size: -; J gene: TRBJ2-2; V gene: TRBV5-4; CDR3 protein: CASSLESRGQAGELFF; CDR3 DNA: TGTGCCAGCAGCCTTGAGAGCAGGGGGCAGGCCGGGGAGCTGTTTTTT
D gene: TRBD1; clone size: -; J gene: TRBJ2-6; V gene: TRBV19; CDR3 protein: CASSIGFGTGPDVLTF; CDR3 DNA: TGTGCCAGTAGTATAGGGTTTGGGACAGGCCCAGATGTCCTGACTTTC
D gene: TRBD1; clone size: -; J gene: TRBJ1-1; V gene: TRBV11-3; CDR3 protein: CASSPGQGEAFF; CDR3 DNA: TGTGCCAGCAGCCCTGGACAGGGGGAAGCTTTCTTT